This TCR beta chain was retrieved from a study of PD-1 blockade in classical Hodgkin lymphoma. Time point here: cycle 4 day 1 (C4D1), after five to seven weeks of nivolumab. Every patient relapsed after autologous stem cell transplantation, and brentuximab vedotin exposure varied. The V gene lost 5 bases and the J gene lost 4 bases, with 15 bases spanning the gap. CDR3 length: 16 amino acids. Germline CDR1 and CDR2: SGHVS and FNYEAQ. Sequencing was performed with immunoSEQ multiplex PCR; in TCRdb, only in-frame clones are kept and a portion is missing. The table lists roughly 28,000 clones, roughly 87% of them singletons. This clone was detected only once.

This clonotype originated in a human donor with classical Hodgkin lymphoma. The sequencing used peripheral blood mononuclear cells (PBMCs), collected before the fourth cycle of nivolumab. The chain joins TRBV7-6 to TRBJ2-6, with unresolved D. The CDR3 spells CASSKGPVSGANVLTF. In DNA, the CDR3 is TGTGCCAGCAGCAAAGGACCCGTCTCCGGGGCCAACGTCCTGACTTTC.